The next 16 T cell receptor beta chains were all read from a single sample in a study of T cell responses to AZD1222 COVID-19 vaccine. TCRdb's copy holds only in-frame clones and misses some; the assay was immunoSEQ multiplex PCR. The repertoire consists of approximately 190,000 clones, with approximately 90% occurring once and the leading ten covering roughly 0.99%. Sample: peripheral blood, taken on day 0 of AZD1222 vaccination. The receptors were sampled from an adult in good health.

The chain recombines TRBV7-6 with TRBJ2-7; D is possibly TRBD2 (6 bases). Looked up from germline, CDR1 is SGHVS and CDR2 is FNYEAQ. Trimming cost V 5 bases and J 3 bases, with 14 bases left between them. CDR3 size: 14 residues. In DNA form, the CDR3 reads TGTGCCAGCAGCCCGACTAGTATCGGCTACGAGCAGTACTTC. Its protein product is CASSPTSIGYEQYF.

V gene TRBV7-3 combines with J gene TRBJ1-3, with a weak D call TRBD1 (5 bases). The V gene lost 5 bases and the J gene lost 8 bases, with 13 bases spanning the gap. CDR3 length equals 13 residues. CDR1 and CDR2 (germline): SGHTA, FQGTGA. CDR3 region: CASSSGTTDTIYF. In DNA form, the CDR3 reads TGTGCCAGCAGCAGCGGGACTACCGACACCATATATTTT.

The chain has TRBV5-4 and TRBJ1-1; TRBD1 agrees at 7 bases. Germline-derived CDR1 and CDR2 are SGHNT and YYREEE (reference sequence). The CDR3 is made up of 15 amino acids. V gave up 4 bases and J gave up 2 bases; unmatched junction bases: 8. The CDR3 loop is CASSPRGGPNTEAFF. The DNA for the CDR3 is TGTGCCAGCAGCCCCAGGGGGGGGCCAAACACTGAAGCTTTCTTT.

The chain is built from TRBV10-3 and TRBJ2-7; a weak D match, TRBD2 (6 bases). Trimming left V 3 bases short and J 1 base short, with 10 bases between. The CDR3 has 14 amino acids. Germline V gene data show CDR1 as ENHRY and CDR2 as SYGVKD. CDR3 nucleotide sequence: TGTGCCATCAGTGATTCCGGGAGTTCCTACGAGCAGTACTTC. This codes for CAISDSGSSYEQYF.

The chain joins TRBV7-9 to TRBJ1-2; D gene unclear. Germline V CDR1 and CDR2: SEHNR, FQNEAQ (reference sequence). The V end was cut by 5 bases, the J end by 6 bases, with 16 bases between. The CDR3 is made up of 14 amino acids. CDR3 sequence reads: CASSRPLPPHGYTF. For the CDR3, the DNA is TGTGCCAGCAGCCGCCCCCTGCCGCCCCATGGCTACACCTTC.

The chain carries TRBV6-1 and TRBJ1-1; a possible D gene is TRBD1 (6 bases). The CDR3 has 16 amino acids. The V gene lost 4 bases and the J gene lost 0 bases, with 15 bases spanning the gap. The germline V gene encodes CDR1 MNHNS and CDR2 SASEGT. The CDR3 is CASSVLQGALNTEAFF. CDR3 sequence (DNA): TGTGCCAGCAGTGTCCTACAGGGAGCCTTGAACACTGAAGCTTTCTTT.

The rearrangement links TRBV4-1 to TRBJ1-1, with D possibly TRBD1 on 5 matching bases. This CDR3 is built from 16 residues. The V gene lost 0 bases and the J gene lost 5 bases, with 16 bases spanning the gap. Germline V gene sequence: CDR1 MGHRA, CDR2 YSYEKL. This CDR3 reads CASSQDVAGRATEAFF. The CDR3 DNA follows: TGCGCCAGCAGCCAAGATGTGGCAGGCAGGGCGACTGAAGCTTTCTTT.

The CDR3 sequence is CASTPSEVGLGFGAFF. CDR3 bases: TGTGCCAGTACCCCCTCTGAGGTGGGACTAGGTTTTGGAGCTTTCTTT. This chain links TRBV19 with TRBJ1-1; TRBD1 might be the D (5 bases). With 7 bases removed from V and 10 bases from J, the gap between germline ends came to 28 bases. The germline gives CDR1 LNHDA, CDR2 SQIVND (reference sequence). This CDR3 is 16 amino acids long.

V usage is TRBV2 and J usage is TRBJ2-5; D assignment may be TRBD1 or TRBD2 (6 bases each). The CDR3 is made up of 13 amino acids. The germline CDR1 and CDR2 sequences are SNHLY and FYNNEI. V lost 7 bases and J lost 4, with 13 bases in between. As DNA, the CDR3 is TGTGCCAGCATTCTAGAGGGGGGAGAGACCCAGTACTTC. This codes for CASILEGGETQYF.

This clone was seen just once. This sequence joins TRBV4-1 and TRBJ2-7, with 7 nucleotides matching TRBD1. The junction had 11 bases not matched to a gene; V was cut back by 4 bases and J by 2 bases. Germline CDR1 is MGHRA and CDR2 is YSYEKL. The CDR3 contains 16 residues. CDR3 loop: CASSPTIGQDTYEQYF. The DNA of the CDR3 is TGCGCCAGCAGCCCAACAATCGGACAGGACACCTACGAGCAGTACTTC.

This sequence joins TRBV19 and TRBJ1-5, with D hard to call. Germline-derived CDR1 and CDR2 are LNHDA and SQIVND (reference sequence). Trimming removed 3 bases at V and 1 base at J, with 16 bases between. The CDR3 sequence is 17 residues long. Written as DNA, the CDR3 is TGTGCCAGTAGTATCCCCCGGAGTAGAGGGAGCAATCAGCCCCAGCATTTT. Its protein product is CASSIPRSRGSNQPQHF.

The chain has TRBV11-2 and TRBJ2-4, with D perhaps matching TRBD2 (7 bases). Germline assignment: CDR1 SGHAT and CDR2 FQNNGV. This CDR3 is 17 amino acids long. V dropped 0 bases and J dropped 3 bases, with 15 bases sitting between them. The CDR3 protein is CASSLDMGGPHKNIQYF. For the CDR3, the DNA is TGTGCCAGCAGCTTAGACATGGGGGGGCCCCACAAAAACATTCAGTACTTC. The full variable domain, in which reference TRBV11-2 and TRBJ2-4 provide the parts outside the CDR3, is EAGVAQSPRYKIIEKRQSVAFWCNPISGHATLYWYQQILGQGPKLLIQFQNNGVVDDSQLPKDRFSAERLKGVDSTLKIQPAKLEDSAVYLCASSLDMGGPHKNIQYFGAGTRLSVL.

The chain employs TRBV5-1 and TRBJ1-1; no reliable D call. The ends were cut back, 2 bases at V and 6 bases at J, with 14 bases in the middle. This CDR3 has 14 amino acids. CDR1 SGHRS and CDR2 YFSETQ come from the germline V gene. The CDR3: CASSFVLRPAEAFF. The CDR3 nucleotides read TGCGCCAGCAGCTTTGTTCTCCGCCCCGCTGAAGCTTTCTTT.

This chain joins TRBV7-9 and TRBJ2-5; no reliable D call. CDR3 length equals 11 residues. CDR1 SEHNR and CDR2 FQNEAQ come from the germline V gene (reference sequence). With 4 bases removed from V and 5 bases from J, the gap between germline ends came to 5 bases. The CDR3 region is CASSWAETQYF. CDR3 bases: TGTGCCAGCAGCTGGGCCGAGACCCAGTACTTC.

The chain uses TRBV7-2 and TRBJ1-6; D perhaps matches TRBD1 (6 bases). CDR3 length equals 15 residues. Germline V gene sequence: CDR1 SGHTA, CDR2 FQGNSA. With 1 base removed from V and 7 bases from J, the gap between germline ends came to 11 bases. The CDR3 region is CASSLDQGNNSPLHF. The CDR3 nucleotides read TGTGCCAGCAGCTTAGACCAGGGGAACAATTCACCCCTCCACTTT.

The chain uses TRBV14 and TRBJ2-3; D tentatively fits TRBD1 or TRBD2 (6 bases each). Trimming removed 1 base from V and 3 bases from J, with 14 bases in between. The V gene's germline CDR1 is SGHDN and CDR2 FVKESK. This CDR3 has 16 residues. DNA for the CDR3: TGTGCCAGCAGCCAAGTGTGGGGGGCGCCTACAGATACGCAGTATTTT. Encoded protein: CASSQVWGAPTDTQYF.